The 15 T cell receptor beta chains in this list originate from one sample, sequenced in a study of control samples from healthy donors and cancer patients. Produced via immunoSEQ multiplex PCR; TCRdb's table is partial and in-frame only. The table shows about 94,000 clones, with less than 95% occurring only once. Sequencing input: blood. Source of these receptors: a woman aged 18 to 35 in good health.

The V call is TRBV5-6, the J call TRBJ1-1, with D uncertain. CDR3 length: 14 amino acids. Per the germline V gene, CDR1 is SGHDT and CDR2 is YYEEEE. Trimming took off 0 bases at V and 4 bases at J, with 10 bases between the two ends. The CDR3 loop is CASSLGESLTEAFF. The CDR3 DNA sequence: TGTGCCAGCAGCTTGGGGGAATCCCTCACTGAAGCTTTCTTT.

CDR3 residues: CASSSLRDRGNEKLFF. The CDR3, as DNA: TGTGCCAGCAGCTCTCTCAGGGACAGGGGTAATGAAAAACTGTTTTTT. The chain is built from TRBV11-2 and TRBJ1-4, with TRBD1 matching 10 bases. The V and J ends lost 4 bases and 4 bases, in that order; junction bases with no gene match: 6. Germline loops: CDR1 SGHAT, CDR2 FQNNGV. The CDR3 is made up of 16 amino acids. The whole variable domain, remainder taken from reference TRBV11-2 and TRBJ1-4, is EAGVAQSPRYKIIEKRQSVAFWCNPISGHATLYWYQQILGQGPKLLIQFQNNGVVDDSQLPKDRFSAERLKGVDSTLKIQPAKLEDSAVYLCASSSLRDRGNEKLFFGSGTQLSVL.

This clone is a singleton in its sample. The chain uses TRBV11-3 and TRBJ2-1, with D uncertain. The V gene lost 4 bases and the J gene lost 7 bases, with 5 bases spanning the gap. Germline V gene sequence: CDR1 SGHNT, CDR2 YENEEA. The CDR3 length is 11 residues. The chain's CDR3 is CASSSRNEQFF. Here the CDR3 DNA reads TGTGCCAGCAGCTCTAGGAATGAGCAGTTCTTC.

The gene calls are TRBV7-9 and TRBJ2-7, with 10 positions matching TRBD1. V lost 4 bases and J lost 4; bases outside the gene matches: 10. Germline-derived CDR1 and CDR2 are SEHNR and FQNEAQ (reference sequence). This CDR3 region has 16 residues. The CDR3 sequence is CASSSDRGLNRYEQYF. The CDR3 DNA follows: TGTGCCAGCAGCTCAGACAGGGGGCTTAATAGGTACGAGCAGTACTTC.

This chain links TRBV29-1 with TRBJ1-5; unclear D gene. This CDR3 is built from 13 residues. Trimming shortened V by 2 bases and J by 1 base, and 6 bases separated the two germline ends. Per germline, CDR1 SQVTM and CDR2 ANQGSEA. The chain's CDR3 is CSVERASNQPQHF. CDR3 nucleotide sequence: TGCAGCGTTGAAAGGGCCAGCAATCAGCCCCAGCATTTT.

The genes are TRBV9 and TRBJ1-2; D unresolved. The germline V gene has CDR1 SGDLS and CDR2 YYNGEE. The CDR3 is 15 residues long. Trimming took off 0 bases at V and 8 bases at J, with 17 bases between the two ends. In DNA form, the CDR3 reads TGTGCCAGCAGCGTAGGCTCGAGCGTCCTATTAGGCTACACCTTC. Translating it yields CASSVGSSVLLGYTF.

With regard to this clone: The same CDR3 is also encoded by other DNA sequences in this sample. The chain links TRBV20-1 to TRBJ2-3; no reliable D call. The CDR3 sequence is 13 residues long. Germline V gene data show CDR1 as DFQATT and CDR2 as SNEGSKA (reference sequence). V was pared by 3 bases and J by 3 bases, with 10 bases between. Written as DNA, the CDR3 is TGCAGTGCTAGTTTGGGCGGAACAGATACGCAGTATTTT. Encoded protein: CSASLGGTDTQYF.

The chain uses TRBV7-9 and TRBJ1-1, with D maybe TRBD1 (5 bases). The CDR3 extends over 16 amino acids. The V gene's germline CDR1 is SEHNR and CDR2 FQNEAQ (reference sequence). The V end was cut by 0 bases, the J end by 1 base, with 12 bases between. CDR3 sequence reads: CASSLAQGRGNTEAFF. CDR3 in DNA: TGTGCCAGCAGCTTAGCGCAGGGCCGGGGGAACACTGAAGCTTTCTTT. Filled out from reference TRBV7-9 and TRBJ1-1, the complete variable domain reads DTGVSQNPRHKITKRGQNVTFRCDPISEHNRLYWYRQTLGQGPEFLTYFQNEAQLEKSRLLSDRFSAERPKGSFSTLEIQRTEQGDSAMYLCASSLAQGRGNTEAFFGQGTRLTVV.

The DNA of the CDR3 is TGTGCCAGCAGCCCGAAAGGACCGACAGAGCTAAATTCACCCCTCCACTTT. The encoded protein is CASSPKGPTELNSPLHF. V usage is TRBV27 and J usage is TRBJ1-6; D may be TRBD1 (5 bases). Deletions cut 6 bases from V and 7 bases from J, with 22 bases between. Germline V gene lookup returns CDR1 MNHEY and CDR2 SMNVEV (reference sequence). The CDR3 consists of 17 residues.

This clone was picked up a small number of times. V and J are TRBV7-2 and TRBJ1-2; D perhaps matches TRBD1 (5 bases). The CDR3 totals 15 residues. The V end lost 0 bases, the J end lost 4 bases, and 12 bases lay between the germline ends. The germline CDR1 and CDR2 sequences are SGHTA and FQGNSA. CDR3 in DNA: TGTGCCAGCAGCTTAGCGGGCAGGGCCGTCTATGGCTACACCTTC. It codes for CASSLAGRAVYGYTF.

This chain joins TRBV3-1 (or the pseudogene TRBV3-2) and TRBJ2-5; 10 nucleotides agree with TRBD2. The length of the CDR3 is 15 residues. The V gene's germline CDR1 is LGHDT and CDR2 YNNKEL (reference sequence). With 1 base clipped from V and 5 bases from J, the junction kept 4 bases outside the gene matches. The CDR3 reads CASSQVLSGGETQYF. The CDR3, as DNA: TGTGCCAGCAGCCAAGTTCTTAGCGGGGGGGAGACCCAGTACTTC.

The chain joins TRBV9 to TRBJ1-5, with TRBD1 identical over 10 bases. The CDR3 runs 15 residues. The germline V gene encodes CDR1 SGDLS and CDR2 YYNGEE. V was clipped by 4 bases and J by 7 bases; unmatched bases: 8. CDR3 sequence: CASSPTGGSGQPQHF. The CDR3 DNA is TGTGCCAGCAGCCCGACAGGGGGCTCGGGGCAGCCCCAGCATTTT.

The rearrangement joins TRBV6-2 or TRBV6-3 to TRBJ2-3; 12 nucleotides align to TRBD2. Looked up from germline, CDR1 is MNHEY and CDR2 is SVGEGT. The V and J ends lost 6 bases and 7 bases, in that order; junction bases with no gene match: 8. This CDR3 has 15 amino acids. The CDR3 reads CASSHGLAGHYTQYF. The DNA of the CDR3 is TGTGCCAGCAGCCATGGACTAGCGGGGCATTATACGCAGTATTTT.

The chain has TRBV7-9 and TRBJ1-4, with 8 bases lining up with TRBD1. V was clipped by 1 base and J by 5 bases; unmatched bases: 9. The germline CDR1 and CDR2 sequences are SEHNR and FQNEAQ (reference sequence). The CDR3 consists of 17 residues. DNA for the CDR3: TGTGCCAGCAGCTTAGGGGTCGGACAGGGCGTAAATGAAAAACTGTTTTTT. Protein: CASSLGVGQGVNEKLFF. The full variable domain, its missing parts supplied by reference TRBV7-9 and TRBJ1-4, is DTGVSQNPRHKITKRGQNVTFRCDPISEHNRLYWYRQTLGQGPEFLTYFQNEAQLEKSRLLSDRFSAERPKGSFSTLEIQRTEQGDSAMYLCASSLGVGQGVNEKLFFGSGTQLSVL.

V is TRBV4-1 and J is TRBJ1-2; TRBD1 is a possible D gene (5 bases). The CDR3 consists of 15 residues. The germline gives CDR1 MGHRA, CDR2 YSYEKL. Deletions cut 1 base from V and 3 bases from J, with 12 bases between. The CDR3 sequence is CASSQAQQEYYGYTF. CDR3 nucleotide sequence: TGCGCCAGCAGCCAAGCCCAACAGGAATACTATGGCTACACCTTC.